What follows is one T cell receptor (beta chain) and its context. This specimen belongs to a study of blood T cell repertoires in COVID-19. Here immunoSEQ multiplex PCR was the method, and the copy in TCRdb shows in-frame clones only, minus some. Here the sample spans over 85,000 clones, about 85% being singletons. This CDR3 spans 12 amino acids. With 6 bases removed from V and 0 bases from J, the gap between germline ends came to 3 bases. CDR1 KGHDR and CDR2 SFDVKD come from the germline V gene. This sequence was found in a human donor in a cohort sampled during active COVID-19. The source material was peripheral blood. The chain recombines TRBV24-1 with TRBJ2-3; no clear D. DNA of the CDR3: TGTGCCACCAGTACTAGCACAGATACGCAGTATTTT. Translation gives CATSTSTDTQYF.